This T cell receptor beta chain appears in the sequencing data of a study of T cells in Graves' hyperthyroidism and ophthalmopathy. CDR1 is MDHEN, CDR2 SYDVKM, per germline. V shed 0 bases and J shed 8 bases, with 11 bases lying between them. The CDR3 consists of 15 residues. Amplification targeted TCR beta CDR3 regions from RNA transcripts. The primer set for the first-round RT-PCR of the TCR CDR3 was HTBI. Each CDR3 protein is one row after TCRdb ran MiXCR on the multiplex PCR reads. The sample includes 45,000 or so distinct CDR3 sequences, roughly 50% of them seen just once. This clonotype has a count of ten or more. What it recognizes is unknown. Study results and limitations: Most thyroid clonotypes that were expanded above 0.001 also turned up in blood.

The receptor was derived from a woman aged 45-60 years with Graves' hyperthyroidism. J is TRBJ1-6 and V is TRBV28; D is undetermined. The sequencing sample was made of peripheral blood or thyroid tissue (not recorded which). The CDR3 region is CASSLWGSGDSPLHF. DNA of the CDR3: TGTGCCAGCAGTTTATGGGGAAGCGGAGATTCACCCCTCCACTTT.